This T cell receptor beta chain was sequenced in a study of identical twins. Findings and caveats of the study: Cord blood beta clonotypes present at high abundance carried fewer insertions; no such pattern appeared in memory repertoires. Out-of-frame alpha sequences common to twins were enriched for low generation probability.

All donors comprised healthy Caucasians. The CDR3 length is 18 residues. V was clipped by 3 bases and J by 0 bases; unmatched bases: 14. CDR1 is SGHRS, CDR2 YFSETQ, per germline. This clonotype has a count of ten or more. Its antigen is unknown. Addition of a universal primer site occurred through template switching, and cDNA carried unique molecular identifiers. TCRdb called the 5' RACE reads again in MiXCR, with one record for every CDR3 protein. This table has just under 650,000 distinct CDR3 sequences, about 7% appearing once. These data were likewise used in another study, on yellow fever vaccine responses in identical twins.

The rearrangement joins TRBV5-1 to TRBJ1-1; 7 bases match TRBD1. The receptor comes from a woman aged 18-29 years in good health. Sequencing was performed on PBMCs. The CDR3 protein is CASSYLVAQDRVNTEAFF. The DNA for the CDR3 is TGCGCCAGCAGCTACCTCGTCGCCCAAGACAGGGTGAACACTGAAGCTTTCTTT.